A selection of T cell receptor beta chains follows, all from one sample in a study of Ad26.COV2.S vaccination and SARS-CoV-2 variants. Clones were sequenced by immunoSEQ multiplex PCR, and TCRdb holds only the in-frame ones, with some missing. The data show about 390,000 clones, with around nine tenths seen just once and around 3.4% held by the top ten. Material: peripheral blood, obtained in a trial of Ad26.COV2.S vaccine versus placebo. Receptors originate from a person aged 18-65 years who received the Ad26.COV2.S COVID-19 vaccine or a placebo. CDR3s include the opening cysteine and the closing phenylalanine or tryptophan. Each record gives: clone size, D gene, V gene, J gene, CDR3 DNA, CDR3 protein. The D gene is left open where the match is weak. Not every row has a clone size; where given, it reads once, few, many or a size class.

.	TRBD1	TRBV6-1	TRBJ2-6	TGTGCCAGCAGTGAAGACGGGGGACAGGGATCTGGGGCCAACGTCCTGACTTTC	CASSEDGGQGSGANVLTF
.	TRBD1	TRBV5-4	TRBJ1-4	TGTGCCAGCAGCCCCGGGACAGGGGGTACAACTAATGAAAAACTGTTTTTT	CASSPGTGGTTNEKLFF
.	TRBD1	TRBV30	TRBJ1-1	TGTGCCTGGAGTGTAGGGGGCGGAAACACTGAAGCTTTCTTT	CAWSVGGGNTEAFF
.	.	TRBV13	TRBJ1-3	TGTGCCAGCAGCCGGGATACAAACACCATATATTTT	CASSRDTNTIYF
.	.	TRBV11-3	TRBJ2-5	TGTGCCAGCAGCTTGAGAGGACGAGGAGAGACCCAGTACTTC	CASSLRGRGETQYF
.	.	TRBV5-1	TRBJ2-6	TGCGCCAGCAGCTTTACAGCCTCTGGGGCCAACGTCCTGACTTTC	CASSFTASGANVLTF
.	TRBD2	TRBV4-2	TRBJ2-5	TGTGCCAGCAGCCAAGATTTAGCGGGGCGCCTGGAGACCCAGTACTTC	CASSQDLAGRLETQYF
.	.	TRBV6-5	TRBJ1-5	TGTGCCAGCGCCCCCGGTGAGCAGCCCCAGCATTTT	CASAPGEQPQHF
.	.	TRBV25-1	TRBJ2-2	TGTGCCAGCAGAGGACTTTCTGAAAACACCGGGGAGCTGTTTTTT	CASRGLSENTGELFF
once	.	TRBV7-2	TRBJ2-1	TGTGCCAGCAGCTTTGAGACTAGGAATGAGCAGTTCTTC	CASSFETRNEQFF
.	.	TRBV10-3	TRBJ2-7	TGTGCCATCAGTGAAGTTCAGTCCGGCTACGAGCAGTACTTC	CAISEVQSGYEQYF
.	TRBD2	TRBV6-1	TRBJ2-7	TGTGCCAGCAGGCCCTGGCGGGGGGGCCTTTACGAGCAGTACTTC	CASRPWRGGLYEQYF
.	.	TRBV12-3/TRBV12-4	TRBJ2-3	TGTGCCAGCAGTTACGGGGACACAGATACGCAGTATTTT	CASSYGDTDTQYF
few	.	TRBV2	TRBJ1-4	TGTGCCAGCAGTGATGCAGGCGGGCGGGGCGCAACTAATGAAAAACTGTTTTTT	CASSDAGGRGATNEKLFF
.	.	TRBV18	TRBJ2-5	TGTGCCAGCTCACCGAACGGGTTACAAGAGACCCAGTACTTC	CASSPNGLQETQYF
.	.	TRBV27	TRBJ2-2	TGTGCCAGCACAATGGGGGGTGGCACCGGGGAGCTGTTTTTT	CASTMGGGTGELFF
.	.	TRBV3-1/TRBV3-2	TRBJ1-2	TGTGCCAGCAGCCAAGTAGCTAACTATGGCTACACCTTC	CASSQVANYGYTF
.	TRBD1	TRBV4-1	TRBJ2-7	TGCGCCAGCAGCCAACTTCCCGGGACAGGGTTCCGCGAGCAGTACTTC	CASSQLPGTGFREQYF
.	.	TRBV3-1/TRBV3-2	TRBJ2-3	TGTGCCAGCAGCCAAGAACGGAATACGCAGTATTTT	CASSQERNTQYF
once	.	TRBV6-5	TRBJ1-1	TGTGCCAGCAGGAGGGATAGCATGAACACTGAAGCTTTCTTT	CASRRDSMNTEAFF
.	TRBD2	TRBV5-4	TRBJ2-7	TGTGCCAGCAGCTTGGGACTAGCGGGGGGGCGAACCGAGCAGTACTTC	CASSLGLAGGRTEQYF
once	.	TRBV7-2	TRBJ1-1	TGTGCCAGCAGCTCCCGCGGGGGCAACACTGAAGCTTTCTTT	CASSSRGGNTEAFF
.	TRBD1	TRBV27	TRBJ2-2	TGTGCCAGCGGACAGGGGGAGAACACCGGGGAGCTGTTTTTT	CASGQGENTGELFF
.	TRBD1	TRBV6-5	TRBJ2-7	TGTGCCAGCAGTTACCTCGGGACAGGGGGCTACGAGCAGTACTTC	CASSYLGTGGYEQYF
once	.	TRBV4-3	TRBJ1-1	TGCGCCAGCAGCTTGGTCGGGGGACCCGGAGGGGCTTTCTTT	CASSLVGGPGGAFF
.	.	TRBV11-2	TRBJ1-6	TGTGCCAGCAGCTTATCGTCAGAGAATTCACCCCTCCACTTT	CASSLSSENSPLHF
.	TRBD1	TRBV27	TRBJ2-2	TGTGCCAGCAGCCTAAACAGGGGGCTGGTCACCGGGGAGCTGTTTTTT	CASSLNRGLVTGELFF
.	.	TRBV7-9	TRBJ1-4	TGTGCCAGCAGCTTAGCGCAGAAGGGTGCCAATGAAAAACTGTTTTTT	CASSLAQKGANEKLFF
.	.	TRBV3-1/TRBV3-2	TRBJ1-4	TGTGCCAGCAGCCAAGGTCTTGAAAAACTGTTTTTT	CASSQGLEKLFF
.	.	TRBV7-2	TRBJ1-2	TGTGCCAGCAGCTCTCCCCGTTGGACAGAGTATGGCTACACCTTC	CASSSPRWTEYGYTF
.	.	TRBV19	TRBJ1-3	TGTGCCAGTCGGGGGAGGGGAAACTCTGGAAACACCATATATTTT	CASRGRGNSGNTIYF